The 18 T cell receptor beta chains reported below all come from one sample, sequenced in a study of OX40 agonist ivuxolimab in advanced cancers. Libraries were prepared by immunoSEQ multiplex PCR; TCRdb keeps only in-frame clonotypes and omits some of them. The sample yields some 80,000 clones, 75% to 90% seen once. This specimen was CD4+ or CD8+ T cells sorted from blood, taken in a trial of the OX40 agonist ivuxolimab. Source of these receptors: an adult with an advanced solid tumor such as melanoma, head and neck, liver or kidney cancer.

The chain employs TRBV5-4 and TRBJ2-5; 10 bases match TRBD2. Germline assignment: CDR1 SGHNT and CDR2 YYREEE (reference sequence). With 4 bases clipped from V and 5 bases from J, the junction kept 8 bases outside the gene matches. The CDR3 is 15 amino acids. The CDR3 region has the DNA TGTGCCAGCAGCACTAAGCGGGAGGGGATTGAGACCCAGTACTTC. Amino acids: CASSTKREGIETQYF.

This clone was seen once. The CDR3 nucleotides read TGCGCCAGCAGCTTGGCTGACCTGAACACTGAAGCTTTCTTT. Translating it yields CASSLADLNTEAFF. The chain uses TRBV5-1 and TRBJ1-1; D unresolved. Trimming took 0 bases from V and 0 from J, leaving 6 bases between them. The germline V gene has CDR1 SGHRS and CDR2 YFSETQ. There are 14 residues in the CDR3.

The chain combines TRBV5-4 with TRBJ2-7, with 7 bases matching TRBD1. The CDR3 extends over 14 amino acids. Germline loops: CDR1 SGHNT, CDR2 YYREEE (reference sequence). Trimming took 3 bases from V and 2 from J; bases not matched to a gene: 5. This CDR3 reads CASSSGQRTYEQYF. The CDR3 DNA follows: TGTGCCAGCAGCTCGGGACAGAGAACCTACGAGCAGTACTTC. The full variable domain, in which reference TRBV5-4 and TRBJ2-7 provide the parts outside the CDR3, is ETGVTQSPTHLIKTRGQQVTLRCSSQSGHNTVSWYQQALGQGPQFIFQYYREEENGRGNFPPRFSGLQFPNYSSELNVNALELDDSALYLCASSSGQRTYEQYFGPGTRLTVT.

V and J are TRBV5-8 and TRBJ1-4, with D perhaps matching TRBD1 (6 bases). The germline V and J ends were trimmed by 0 bases and 7 bases, with 10 bases remaining between them. The CDR3 has 14 residues. Per the germline V gene, CDR1 is SGHTS and CDR2 is YDEGEE. The DNA for the CDR3 is TGTGCCAGCAGCTTGGGGCAGGGGATTGAAAAACTGTTTTTT. Protein: CASSLGQGIEKLFF.

CDR3 sequence reads: CASSPYPGDTQYF. CDR3 DNA: TGTGCCAGCAGCCCCTATCCGGGGGATACGCAGTATTTT. V and J are TRBV7-7 and TRBJ2-3; D may be TRBD2 (5 bases). The CDR3 totals 13 residues. Trimming cost V 5 bases and J 6 bases, with 12 bases left between them. Per germline, CDR1 SSHAT and CDR2 FNYEAQ (reference sequence).

A single count supports this clone. The chain has TRBV9 and TRBJ1-4; perhaps TRBD1 as D (5 bases). Trimming removed 0 bases at V and 4 bases at J, with 10 bases between. Germline V gives CDR1 SGDLS, CDR2 YYNGEE. The length of the CDR3 is 15 residues. CDR3: CASSVASGSNEKLFF. The CDR3 nucleotides read TGTGCCAGCAGCGTAGCATCAGGGAGTAATGAAAAACTGTTTTTT.

This clone was observed a single time. CDR3 sequence reads: CASSLTDRAGNTIYF. As DNA, the CDR3 is TGTGCCAGCAGCTTAACGGACAGGGCAGGAAACACCATATATTTT. The chain combines TRBV7-8 with TRBJ1-3, with TRBD1 matching over 8 bases. Losses at the gene ends were 2 bases for V and 4 bases for J; bases not matched to a gene: 4. In germline, CDR1 is SGHVS, CDR2 FQNEAQ. The CDR3 has 15 residues. The whole variable domain, filled in from reference TRBV7-8 and TRBJ1-3, reads GAGVSQSPRYKVAKRGQDVALRCDPISGHVSLFWYQQALGQGPEFLTYFQNEAQLDKSGLPSDRFFAERPEGSVSTLKIQRTQQEDSAVYLCASSLTDRAGNTIYFGEGSWLTVV.

The table lists this clone with a count of one. The J gene is TRBJ2-5, the V gene TRBV25-1; TRBD2 is a possible D gene (6 bases). The CDR3 has 16 residues. Germline values: CDR1 MGHDK, CDR2 SYGVNS. V dropped 5 bases and J dropped 1 base, with 17 bases sitting between them. The CDR3 sequence: CASSPGILRGQETQYF. The CDR3 DNA follows: TGTGCCAGCAGTCCTGGGATTCTGCGGGGCCAAGAGACCCAGTACTTC.

The chain carries TRBV29-1 and TRBJ2-1; 7 positions agree with TRBD2. CDR1 and CDR2 (germline): SQVTM, ANQGSEA. There are 13 residues in the CDR3. Trimming took 3 bases from V and 11 from J; bases not matched to a gene: 10. CDR3 nucleotides: TGCAGCGTTGACCTGACTAGCACAGCGCAGCAGTTCTTC. Translated, it gives CSVDLTSTAQQFF.

The rearrangement joins TRBV2 to TRBJ1-3, with D uncertain. V was shortened by 6 bases and J by 4 bases, with 13 bases between the two germline ends. In germline, CDR1 is SNHLY, CDR2 FYNNEI. The length of the CDR3 is 14 residues. The chain's CDR3 is CASSRTLRGNTIYF. DNA for the CDR3: TGTGCCAGCAGCCGGACGCTCAGGGGAAACACCATATATTTT.

The chain uses TRBV6-1 and TRBJ2-3; D tentatively fits TRBD1 or TRBD2 (5 bases each). This CDR3 has 14 residues. V was shortened by 2 bases and J by 2 bases, with 8 bases between the two germline ends. CDR1 is MNHNS, CDR2 SASEGT, per germline. The CDR3 sequence: CASSEWGTTDTQYF. The CDR3 DNA is TGTGCCAGCAGTGAATGGGGGACCACAGATACGCAGTATTTT.

This clone was found a few times. J is TRBJ1-5 and V is TRBV18, with no clear D. CDR3 size: 12 residues. Between the trimmed V and J ends, which lost 6 bases and 0 bases, there was a span of 3 bases. Germline CDR1 and CDR2: KGHSH and LQKENI. As DNA, the CDR3 is TGTGCCAGCTCGCCTAGCAATCAGCCCCAGCATTTT. This codes for CASSPSNQPQHF.

The chain is built from TRBV30 and TRBJ1-5; TRBD1 matches at 7 bases. Germline assignment: CDR1 GTSNPN and CDR2 SVGIG (reference sequence). CDR3 length: 15 amino acids. V gave up 8 bases and J gave up 4 bases; unmatched junction bases: 14. DNA of the CDR3: TGTGCCACCAGCCAAACAGGGGATGGTAATCAGCCCCAGCATTTT. As protein: CATSQTGDGNQPQHF.

J is TRBJ2-7 and V is TRBV4-3; no clear D gene. Germline V lookup: CDR1 LGHNA, CDR2 YSLEER. This CDR3 region has 13 residues. V lost 1 base, J lost 0 bases, and 4 bases lay in between. The CDR3: CASSQGGSYEQYF. The CDR3 DNA follows: TGCGCCAGCAGCCAAGGCGGCTCCTACGAGCAGTACTTC.

The chain combines TRBV5-1 with TRBJ2-1, with 7 bases matching TRBD1. Germline lookup yields CDR1 SGHRS and CDR2 YFSETQ. The CDR3 is 15 residues long. V was pared by 4 bases and J by 2 bases, with 6 bases of the junction left unmatched. As DNA, the CDR3 is TGCGCCAGCAGCCCCTGGGACAGAACCTACAATGAGCAGTTCTTC. It yields the protein CASSPWDRTYNEQFF.

The chain couples TRBV4-3 to TRBJ2-2; no clear D gene. Trimming pared 0 bases from V and 1 base from J, leaving 6 bases between. From germline, CDR1 is LGHNA and CDR2 YSLEER. CDR3 length equals 15 residues. As DNA, the CDR3 is TGCGCCAGCAGCCAAGAGTTTCAGAACACCGGGGAGCTGTTTTTT. It encodes CASSQEFQNTGELFF.

The rearrangement links TRBV19 to TRBJ2-2; 8 bases line up with TRBD1. Germline loops: CDR1 LNHDA, CDR2 SQIVND (reference sequence). Germline trimming cut 5 bases from V and 6 bases from J; bases unmatched to any gene: 14. The CDR3 spans 17 residues. CDR3 coding DNA: TGTGCCAGTAGTGACCAAACCGGGACAGGCGTACCCGGGGAGCTGTTTTTT. Translated: CASSDQTGTGVPGELFF.

The CDR3 nucleotides read TGCAGCGTTGCTCTGGCTTTAGAAGCTTTCTTT. This encodes CSVALALEAFF. This chain uses TRBV29-1 with TRBJ1-1; D not certain. The V end was cut by 4 bases, the J end by 8 bases, with 11 bases between. Per germline, CDR1 SQVTM and CDR2 ANQGSEA. The CDR3 contains 11 residues.